Listed here are 26 T cell receptor beta chains from one sample, sequenced in a study of Tregs in tolerant kidney transplant recipients. Mixed chimerism was transient after nonmyeloablative marrow transplants from related graft donors. Produced via immunoSEQ multiplex PCR; TCRdb's table is partial and in-frame only. Of 50,000 to 55,000 clones detected, approximately 90% appear once; the ten largest clones hold over 12%. The sample consisted of CD8+ T cells from blood (PBMCs), taken 24 months after the transplant. Every receptor here comes from a human patient who received a combined kidney and bone marrow transplant. Some of the T cells may derive from the graft donor.

The chain recombines TRBV4-2 with TRBJ2-6; a weak D match, TRBD1 (6 bases). Germline V gene sequence: CDR1 LGHNA, CDR2 YNFKEQ. Deletions cut 4 bases from V and 4 bases from J, with 23 bases between. The CDR3 consists of 19 residues. The chain's CDR3 is CASSPPPPRGSGGANVLTF. CDR3 nucleotide sequence: TGTGCCAGCAGCCCTCCTCCTCCCAGGGGATCGGGCGGGGCCAACGTCCTGACTTTC.

The CDR3 DNA sequence: TGTGCCAGCAGCTTCACGGGGAATGAGCAGTTCTTC. Encoded protein: CASSFTGNEQFF. V is TRBV5-5 and J is TRBJ2-1; weak D call: TRBD2 (5 bases). Germline V gene data show CDR1 as SGHKS and CDR2 as YYEKEE (reference sequence). This CDR3 has 12 residues. Trimming stripped 2 bases from V and 7 bases from J, with 7 bases between.

The CDR3: CASSLDGAPGANVLTF. CDR3 bases: TGTGCCAGCAGCTTAGATGGGGCTCCTGGGGCCAACGTCCTGACTTTC. The chain carries TRBV13 and TRBJ2-6, with D possibly matching TRBD1 (5 bases). Trimming took off 1 base at V and 2 bases at J, with 9 bases between the two ends. The CDR3 is 16 residues long. Germline CDR1 is PRHDT and CDR2 is FYEKMQ (reference sequence).

The chain employs TRBV27 and TRBJ1-5; D perhaps matches TRBD1 (6 bases). Trimming took off 4 bases at V and 4 bases at J, with 11 bases between the two ends. CDR1 MNHEY and CDR2 SMNVEV come from the germline V gene (reference sequence). The CDR3 runs 14 residues. The CDR3 loop reads CASSWGLVNQPQHF. Here the CDR3 DNA reads TGTGCCAGCAGTTGGGGGCTGGTTAATCAGCCCCAGCATTTT.

This clone was seen once. This chain links TRBV18 with TRBJ1-2, with D hard to call. V was shortened by 1 base and J by 0 bases, with 15 bases between the two germline ends. The germline CDR1 and CDR2 sequences are KGHSH and LQKENI. The CDR3 loop spans 17 amino acids. CDR3 coding DNA: TGTGCCAGCTCACCACTTACCCAGGTGATCCCTAACTATGGCTACACCTTC. It translates to CASSPLTQVIPNYGYTF.

The rearrangement uses TRBV9 and TRBJ2-1; 12 nucleotides align to TRBD2. CDR3 length: 16 residues. V shed 4 bases, J shed 7 bases, and the junction held 9 bases outside the gene matches. The germline V gene encodes CDR1 SGDLS and CDR2 YYNGEE. CDR3 region: CASSSRTSGIRNEQFF. The CDR3 nucleotides are TGTGCCAGCAGCTCTCGGACTAGCGGGATCCGGAATGAGCAGTTCTTC. Complete variable domain (other parts from reference TRBV9 and TRBJ2-1): DSGVTQTPKHLITATGQRVTLRCSPRSGDLSVYWYQQSLDQGLQFLIQYYNGEERAKGNILERFSAQQFPDLHSELNLSSLELGDSALYFCASSSRTSGIRNEQFFGPGTRLTVL.

This clone appeared once. The CDR3, as DNA: TGTGCCAGCCTACTAACCCATCAGTACGAGCAGTACTTC. Encoded protein: CASLLTHQYEQYF. The chain combines TRBV6-1 with TRBJ2-5; D not certain. The end of the DNA is better explained by TRBJ2-7, so the J call may be wrong. This CDR3 has 13 amino acids. Germline values: CDR1 MNHNS, CDR2 SASEGT.

The CDR3 DNA is TGTGCCAGCAGTGAGTGGGGACAGACGGTTTCAGATACGCAGTATTTT. This codes for CASSEWGQTVSDTQYF. The V call is TRBV6-1, the J call TRBJ2-3; 7 bases align to TRBD1. CDR3 length: 16 residues. Germline V CDR1 and CDR2: MNHNS, SASEGT. With V trimmed by 3 bases and J by 4 bases, 10 bases remained unmatched.

V usage is TRBV4-3 and J usage is TRBJ2-1; 10 bases agree with TRBD2. The germline gives CDR1 LGHNA, CDR2 YSLEER. Germline trimming cut 1 base from V and 4 bases from J; bases unmatched to any gene: 7. There are 17 residues in the CDR3. CDR3 nucleotide sequence: TGCGCCAGCAGCCAAGGTGGGGGGACTAGCGATTACAATGAGCAGTTCTTC. Translating it yields CASSQGGGTSDYNEQFF.

This clone was counted between two and nine times. The V gene is TRBV6-6, the J gene TRBJ2-7; possible D gene TRBD1, 5 bases. V was trimmed by 6 bases and J by 3 bases, leaving 6 bases between them. The CDR3 is 11 amino acids. The V gene's germline CDR1 is MNHNY and CDR2 SVGAGI (reference sequence). CDR3 residues: CASRQDYEQYF. DNA for the CDR3: TGTGCCAGCAGACAGGACTACGAGCAGTACTTC.

The rearrangement uses TRBV4-1 and TRBJ1-1; D ambiguous. CDR3 size: 15 residues. Trimming shortened V by 0 bases and J by 7 bases, and 15 bases separated the two germline ends. Germline V gives CDR1 MGHRA, CDR2 YSYEKL. CDR3 DNA: TGCGCCAGCAGCCAAGAGTCACGGTACCCGCTTGAAGCTTTCTTT. This sequence encodes CASSQESRYPLEAFF.

The V call is TRBV4-2, the J call TRBJ2-1; D possibly corresponds to TRBD2 (6 bases). The CDR3 has 16 amino acids. CDR1 and CDR2 (germline): LGHNA, YNFKEQ. The ends were cut back, 4 bases at V and 4 bases at J, with 17 bases in the middle. CDR3 sequence reads: CASSLNLGGRYNEQFF. The CDR3 coding sequence is TGTGCCAGCAGCCTCAATTTGGGGGGAAGGTACAATGAGCAGTTCTTC.

The rearrangement uses TRBV6-4 and TRBJ2-1; TRBD2 matches 12 bases. Per the germline V gene, CDR1 is MRHNA and CDR2 is SNTAGT. The CDR3 loop spans 14 amino acids. V trimming: 6 bases; J trimming: 10 bases; junction bases outside the gene matches: 7. The CDR3 loop reads CASSRLTSGGEQFF. In nucleotides, the CDR3 is TGTGCCAGCAGCCGCCTGACTAGCGGGGGCGAGCAGTTCTTC.

The chain carries TRBV6-1 and TRBJ1-2; D is perhaps TRBD1 (6 bases). The germline CDR1 and CDR2 sequences are MNHNS and SASEGT. V lost 5 bases to trimming and J lost 8 bases, with 21 bases between them. CDR3 length equals 15 residues. This CDR3 reads CASSISPGAQGGYTF. The CDR3 DNA follows: TGTGCCAGCAGTATCTCTCCAGGGGCCCAGGGAGGCTACACCTTC.

Written as DNA, the CDR3 is TGTGCCAGCAGCTCCCCACGACTAGCGTCTGAGCAGTACTTC. Its translation is CASSSPRLASEQYF. The chain employs TRBV7-6 and TRBJ2-7; 8 bases map to TRBD2. After removal of 4 bases from V and 7 bases from J, the junction contained 9 bases not matched to a gene. This CDR3 spans 14 amino acids. The germline V gene encodes CDR1 SGHVS and CDR2 FNYEAQ.

This chain links TRBV30 with TRBJ2-1; possibly TRBD2 for D (6 bases). CDR1 and CDR2 (germline): GTSNPN, SVGIG (reference sequence). The CDR3 runs 14 residues. V shed 6 bases and J shed 2 bases, with 14 bases lying between them. The CDR3 sequence is CACHGDFTYNEQFF. CDR3 sequence (DNA): TGTGCCTGCCATGGGGACTTTACCTACAATGAGCAGTTCTTC.

This rearrangement joins TRBV6-6 to TRBJ2-4; 7 bases are shared with TRBD2. In germline, CDR1 is MNHNY, CDR2 SVGAGI (reference sequence). The CDR3 totals 14 residues. J lost 7 bases, V lost 2 bases, and 5 bases had no gene match. The CDR3 DNA reads as TGTGCCAGCAGTTACGCGGGGGAGTTGAACATTCAGTACTTC. Amino acids: CASSYAGELNIQYF.

The chain uses TRBV15 and TRBJ2-7; 8 bases agree with TRBD1. The V gene end was trimmed by 5 bases and the J gene end by 3 bases; junction bases not matched to a gene: 9. Germline V gives CDR1 LNHNV, CDR2 YYDKDF (reference sequence). The CDR3 runs to 15 residues. The CDR3 region has the DNA TGTGCCACCAGCCGGGGACAGGCGGAATACTACGAGCAGTACTTC. Amino acids: CATSRGQAEYYEQYF.

J is TRBJ2-1 and V is TRBV28; TRBD2 matches at 13 bases. Germline loops: CDR1 MDHEN, CDR2 SYDVKM. V shed 5 bases, J shed 7 bases, and the junction held 11 bases outside the gene matches. This CDR3 spans 17 amino acids. The chain's CDR3 is CASSPSRTSGGRNEQFF. CDR3 DNA sequence: TGTGCCAGCAGTCCCTCCAGGACTAGCGGGGGCCGAAATGAGCAGTTCTTC. The full variable domain, with the rest looked up from reference TRBV28 and TRBJ2-1, is DVKVTQSSRYLVKRTGEKVFLECVQDMDHENMFWYRQDPGLGLRLIYFSYDVKMKEKGDIPEGYSVSREKKERFSLILESASTNQTSMYLCASSPSRTSGGRNEQFFGPGTRLTVL.

The V call is TRBV9, the J call TRBJ1-6, with 7 bases that match TRBD1. Germline-derived CDR1 and CDR2 are SGDLS and YYNGEE. This CDR3 has 14 amino acids. V trimming: 0 bases; J trimming: 7 bases; junction bases outside the gene matches: 1. In DNA form, the CDR3 reads TGTGCCAGCAGCGTAGGGACAGGAAATTCACCCCTCCACTTT. Its protein product is CASSVGTGNSPLHF. Combining the CDR3 with reference TRBV9 and TRBJ1-6 gives the whole variable domain DSGVTQTPKHLITATGQRVTLRCSPRSGDLSVYWYQQSLDQGLQFLIQYYNGEERAKGNILERFSAQQFPDLHSELNLSSLELGDSALYFCASSVGTGNSPLHFGNGTRLTVT.

The sample holds one count of this clone. The V call is TRBV4-3, the J call TRBJ1-4, with D possibly matching TRBD1 (5 bases). The CDR3 is 15 amino acids. Between the trimmed V and J ends, which lost 5 bases and 5 bases, there was a span of 15 bases. The germline gives CDR1 LGHNA, CDR2 YSLEER. CDR3 amino acids: CASSYRDSTNEKLFF. CDR3 bases: TGCGCCAGCAGCTACAGAGACAGTACCAATGAAAAACTGTTTTTT.

The chain carries TRBV6-1 and TRBJ1-1, with a weak D call TRBD1 (5 bases). The CDR3 loop spans 14 amino acids. Looked up from germline, CDR1 is MNHNS and CDR2 is SASEGT. V was shortened by 0 bases and J by 1 base, with 6 bases between the two germline ends. The CDR3: CASSEAGANTEAFF. The CDR3 region has the DNA TGTGCCAGCAGTGAAGCAGGGGCGAACACTGAAGCTTTCTTT.

This rearrangement joins TRBV5-6 to TRBJ2-7; possibly TRBD2 for D (5 bases). Trimming removed 7 bases from V and 4 bases from J, with 18 bases in between. From germline, CDR1 is SGHDT and CDR2 YYEEEE. This CDR3 has 14 residues. The CDR3 DNA reads as TGTGCCAGCCGGACTGGGCAGAACTTATACGAGCAGTACTTC. This sequence encodes CASRTGQNLYEQYF. The whole variable domain, remainder taken from reference TRBV5-6 and TRBJ2-7, is DAGVTQSPTHLIKTRGQQVTLRCSPKSGHDTVSWYQQALGQGPQFIFQYYEEEERQRGNFPDRFSGHQFPNYSSELNVNALLLGDSALYLCASRTGQNLYEQYFGPGTRLTVT.

Only one count was recorded for this clone. This rearrangement joins TRBV9 to TRBJ2-7; 9 bases are a match to TRBD2. Germline V lookup: CDR1 SGDLS, CDR2 YYNGEE. There are 15 residues in the CDR3. V trimming: 3 bases; J trimming: 2 bases; junction bases outside the gene matches: 6. The DNA of the CDR3 is TGTGCCAGCAGCGCTAGCGGGGTTCCAACCTACGAGCAGTACTTC. Amino acids: CASSASGVPTYEQYF.

This chain links TRBV5-1 with TRBJ1-1; TRBD1 agrees at 10 bases. The CDR3 runs to 15 residues. From germline, CDR1 is SGHRS and CDR2 YFSETQ. J was trimmed by 2 bases and V by 2 bases; bases with no gene match: 3. The CDR3 DNA follows: TGCGCCAGCAGCTTCGGGACAGGGGAAAACACTGAAGCTTTCTTT. It codes for CASSFGTGENTEAFF. The full variable domain, completed using reference TRBV5-1 and TRBJ1-1, is KAGVTQTPRYLIKTRGQQVTLSCSPISGHRSVSWYQQTPGQGLQFLFEYFSETQRNKGNFPGRFSGRQFSNSRSEMNVSTLELGDSALYLCASSFGTGENTEAFFGQGTRLTVV.

The V gene is TRBV28, the J gene TRBJ2-5; D unclear. Germline-derived CDR1 and CDR2 are MDHEN and SYDVKM. This CDR3 contains 16 residues. Trimming took off 3 bases at V and 2 bases at J, with 16 bases between the two ends. CDR3 DNA: TGTGCCAGCAGTTTCATGCCAGGCAAAGCTCAAGAGACCCAGTACTTC. Translating it yields CASSFMPGKAQETQYF.